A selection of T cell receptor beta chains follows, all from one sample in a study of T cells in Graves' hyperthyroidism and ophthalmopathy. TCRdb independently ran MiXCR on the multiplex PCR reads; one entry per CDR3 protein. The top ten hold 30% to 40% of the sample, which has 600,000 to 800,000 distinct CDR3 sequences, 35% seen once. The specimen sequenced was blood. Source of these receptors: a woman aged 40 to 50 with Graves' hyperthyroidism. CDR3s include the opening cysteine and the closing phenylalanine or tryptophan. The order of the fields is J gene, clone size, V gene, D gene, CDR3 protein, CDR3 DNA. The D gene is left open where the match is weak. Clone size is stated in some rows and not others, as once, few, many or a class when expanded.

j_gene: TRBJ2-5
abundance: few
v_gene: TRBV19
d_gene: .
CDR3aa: CASSGADSGSGQETQYF
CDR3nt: TGTGCCAGTAGTGGGGCCGACTCGGGGAGCGGCCAAGAGACCCAGTACTTC

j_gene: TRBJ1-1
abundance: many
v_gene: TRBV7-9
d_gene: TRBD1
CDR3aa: CASSSITGGAAEAFF
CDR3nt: TGTGCCAGCAGCTCCATTACAGGGGGCGCGGCTGAAGCTTTCTTT

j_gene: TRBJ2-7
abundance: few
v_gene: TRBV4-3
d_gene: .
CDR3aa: CASSLEIGPYEQYF
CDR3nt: TGCGCCAGCAGCCTCGAAATAGGCCCCTACGAGCAGTACTTC

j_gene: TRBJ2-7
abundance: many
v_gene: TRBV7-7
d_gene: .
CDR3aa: CASSLGLGDGSYEQYF
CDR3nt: TGTGCTAGCAGCTTAGGGCTCGGGGACGGCTCCTACGAGCAGTACTTC

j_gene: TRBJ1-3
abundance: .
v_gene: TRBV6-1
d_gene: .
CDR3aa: CASSEVLGSSGNTIYF
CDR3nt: TGTGCCAGCAGTGAAGTCCTAGGGTCGTCTGGAAACACCATATATTTT

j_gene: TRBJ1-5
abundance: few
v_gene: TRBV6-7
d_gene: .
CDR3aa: CASSYSIQGNQPQHF
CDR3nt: TGTGCCAGCAGTTACTCGATTCAGGGCAATCAGCCCCAGCATTTT

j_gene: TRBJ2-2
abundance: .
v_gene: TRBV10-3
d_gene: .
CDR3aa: CASSDPGPRPGELFF
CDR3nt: TGTGCCAGCAGTGATCCGGGACCCCGGCCCGGGGAGCTGTTTTTT

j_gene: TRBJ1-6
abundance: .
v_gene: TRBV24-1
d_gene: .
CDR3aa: CATSEGPPGPLHF
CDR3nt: TGTGCCACCAGTGAGGGCCCTCCGGGACCCCTCCACTTT

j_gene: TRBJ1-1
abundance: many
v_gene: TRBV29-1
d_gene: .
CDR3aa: CSVAGEQGGNTEAFF
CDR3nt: TGCAGCGTTGCCGGAGAACAGGGAGGGAACACTGAAGCTTTCTTT

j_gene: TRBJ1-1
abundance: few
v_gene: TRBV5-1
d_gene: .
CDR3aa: CASSFRGSSTEAFF
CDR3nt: TGCGCCAGCAGCTTCCGCGGGTCCAGCACTGAAGCTTTCTTT

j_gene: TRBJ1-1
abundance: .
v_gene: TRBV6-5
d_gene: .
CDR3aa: CASMSVGSGNTEAFF
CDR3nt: TGTGCCAGCATGTCCGTGGGGTCAGGGAACACTGAAGCTTTCTTT

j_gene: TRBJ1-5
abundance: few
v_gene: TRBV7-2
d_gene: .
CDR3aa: CASSPDGSNQPQHF
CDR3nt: TGTGCCAGCAGCCCTGACGGTTCCAATCAGCCCCAGCATTTT